One sample yielded the 3 T cell receptor beta chains listed below, sequenced in a study of beta chain features in type 1 diabetes. As every portion of the isolated RNA was reverse transcribed, the sequencing read expressed TCRB transcripts. Profiling relied on immunoSEQ multiplex PCR, and the TCRdb table lists in-frame clones only, not all of them. The sample consists of approximately 24,000 clones, 49% of them appearing once. No antigen is known for these receptors. General study points: The study found moderately but significantly shorter TCRB CDR3s in all four CD4+ subsets of Type 1 diabetes patients.

Sequencing was carried out using stem cell memory CD4+ T cells from blood. Receptor source: a young man with type 1 diabetes.

The chain employs TRBV29-1 and TRBJ2-7, with 9 bases aligning to TRBD1. The ends lost 6 bases at V and 8 bases at J; junction bases unmatched: 11. Per germline, CDR1 SQVTM and CDR2 ANQGSEA. There are 13 residues in the CDR3. CDR3 sequence (DNA): TGCAGCGTACATCCGGGACAGGGCAAGCAGCAGTACTTC. Encoded protein: CSVHPGQGKQQYF.

This clone was seen a few times. CDR3 in DNA: TGCGCCAGCAGCCAAGATCAGGGCCGAGAAGCTTTCTTT. It translates to CASSQDQGREAFF. The J gene is TRBJ1-1, the V gene TRBV4-1, with D tentatively TRBD1 (5 bases). With 0 bases removed from V and 8 bases from J, the gap between germline ends came to 10 bases. Germline loops: CDR1 MGHRA, CDR2 YSYEKL. The CDR3 runs to 13 residues.

The V call is TRBV19, the J call TRBJ1-6; D is unclear. V gave up 6 bases and J gave up 0 bases, with 6 bases separating them. CDR1 is LNHDA and CDR2 is SQIVND in the germline V gene (reference sequence). The CDR3 sequence is 14 residues long. CDR3 nucleotide sequence: TGTGCCAGTAGACGGAGCTCCTATAATTCACCCCTCCACTTT. Its translation is CASRRSSYNSPLHF.